This T cell receptor (beta chain) is drawn from a study of blood T cell repertoires in COVID-19 (dated by TCRdb to about 2020). Some background on the complete study: Samples covering the acute and convalescent phases of COVID-19 were provided by collaborators in the United States, Italy and Spain. Where available, HLA class I and class II types were obtained from metadata supplied by the sample provider rather than from assay-based typing. The repertoires were released in a freely available public database intended as a resource for research on the immune response to SARS-CoV-2. The dataset comprised deeply sampled blood TCRbeta repertoires from subjects exposed to, actively infected with, or recovered from COVID-19. The prospective study material was composed of cDNA or gDNA derived from T cells, B-cell-depleted T cells, or PBMCs. Samples came from the ongoing ImmuneRACE study (first 160 participants) plus 1,254 subjects from 6 global collaborators. Sample metadata almost always included a de-identified subject ID, COVID-19 status, age in years and sex.

The germline V gene gives CDR1 as SNHLY and CDR2 as FYNNEI. Between the V and J ends, shortened by 2 bases and 4 bases respectively, the junction contains 11 bases. Including the terminal cysteine and phenylalanine, the CDR3 comprises 14 residues. Only the CDR3 part of the read is kept: 42 bases, read in frame from the first base. TCRbeta CDR3 regions were amplified from genomic DNA by means of the immunoSEQ Assay, a bias-controlled multiplex PCR. The original methods were these. The number of nucleated cells in each sample was estimated by amplification of reference gene primers within the assay. Sequence reads were collapsed and filtered to measure the absolute abundance of every unique TCRbeta CDR3 rearrangement. For each sample, productive Simpson clonality was calculated as the square root of Simpson's diversity index across productive rearrangements. TCRdb stores this immuneACCESS table with in-frame sequences only. Part of the clones is absent; in the studies checked, under half of the shortfall reflects unresolved V genes, and no reason is known for the rest. V and J calls and clone size are those listed in that table; D and trimming were worked out from the DNA. A total of fewer than 150,000 clones appear in this sample, around 83% of them only once. The top ten constitute more than 15% of the sample.

Participants in the prospective study were enrolled through a virtual design, were aged roughly 18 to 95 years, and lived in roughly 25 United States geographic areas. In the prospective study, participants were assigned to cohorts based on the clinical history participants reported in a screening survey and a study questionnaire. For ImmuneRACE Cohort 3, a participant was defined as recovered based on two consecutive negative NP/OP PCR tests, clearance by a healthcare professional, or resolution of symptoms. Mobile phlebotomists in the prospective study collected whole blood, serum and a nasopharyngeal or oropharyngeal swab from every participant. Prospective study participants could optionally give additional blood draws and questionnaires over a roughly 2-month period. Prospective study blood samples were shipped either frozen or at room temperature before DNA extraction. Points on this clone: The antigen this receptor binds is unknown. Base qualities are not provided; no much larger clone lies one nucleotide away.

Summary of the overall study and its limitations: Clinical and demographic metadata were provided uncurated, with the amount varying by source and participant.

The V and J segments used are TRBV2 and TRBJ1-2; the D gene is not confidently resolved. The sequencing sample was made of PBMCs or T cells enriched from blood (not recorded which). The TCR originated in a young man who had recovered from COVID-19. This receptor carries the CDR3 CASSEPSDIYGYTF. The DNA is as follows: TGTGCCAGCAGTGAACCCTCTGACATCTATGGCTACACCTTC. Full variable domain (CDR3 extended with the reference TRBV2 and TRBJ1-2 proteins): EPEVTQTPSHQVTQMGQEVILRCVPISNHLYFYWYRQILGQKVEFLVSFYNNEISEKSEIFDDQFSVERPDGSNFTLKIRSTKLEDSAMYFCASSEPSDIYGYTFGSGTRLTVV.